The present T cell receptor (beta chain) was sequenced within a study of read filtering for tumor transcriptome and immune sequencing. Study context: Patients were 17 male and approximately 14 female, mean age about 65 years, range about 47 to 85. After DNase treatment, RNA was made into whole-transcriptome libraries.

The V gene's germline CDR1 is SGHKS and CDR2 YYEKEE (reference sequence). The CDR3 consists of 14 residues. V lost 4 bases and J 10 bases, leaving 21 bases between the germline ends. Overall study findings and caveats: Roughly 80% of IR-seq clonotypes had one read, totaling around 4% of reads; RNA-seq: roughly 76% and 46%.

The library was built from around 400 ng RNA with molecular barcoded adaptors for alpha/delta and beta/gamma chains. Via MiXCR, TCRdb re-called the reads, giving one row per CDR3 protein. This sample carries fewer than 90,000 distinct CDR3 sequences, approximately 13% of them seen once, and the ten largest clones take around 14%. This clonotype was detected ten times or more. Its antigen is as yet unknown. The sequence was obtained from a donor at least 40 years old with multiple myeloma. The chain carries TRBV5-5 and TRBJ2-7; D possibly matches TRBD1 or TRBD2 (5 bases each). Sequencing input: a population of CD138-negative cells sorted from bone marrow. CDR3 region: CASSNNPGRRDQYF. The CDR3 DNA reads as TGTGCCAGCAGCAACAACCCGGGACGCAGGGATCAGTACTTC.